This TCR beta chain was retrieved from a study of early T cells in non-severe SARS-CoV-2 infection. On the study more broadly: Sequencing used unsorted whole-blood bulk RNA, so chains lack pairing.

This clonotype came up a few times. Unique molecular identifiers were attached to individual cDNA molecules. TCRdb re-derived calls from the 5' RACE reads in MiXCR, one entry per CDR3 protein. Of 40,000 to 45,000 distinct CDR3 sequences detected, 5% to 6.5% appear once; the ten largest clones hold around 8%. The germline V gene encodes CDR1 GTSNPN and CDR2 SVGIG (reference sequence). This CDR3 spans 14 amino acids. V shed 6 bases, J shed 5 bases, and the junction held 5 bases outside the gene matches. The TCR comes from an adult who was a healthcare worker with PCR-confirmed SARS-CoV-2 infection or an uninfected control (not recorded which). The gene calls are TRBV30 and TRBJ2-1; TRBD1 matches at 12 bases. The source material was whole blood, sampled at baseline. In nucleotides, the CDR3 is TGTGCCTGCACCGGGACAGGGGGCAACAATGAGCAGTTCTTC. As protein: CACTGTGGNNEQFF.